The 29 T cell receptor beta chains below were found in one sample sequenced in a study of control samples from healthy donors and cancer patients. Sequenced by immunoSEQ multiplex PCR; TCRdb stores in-frame clones only, minus some. The sample yields more than 95,000 clones, approximately 87% seen once. The specimen was blood. Source of these receptors: a man between 60 and 75 years old in good health.

The J gene is TRBJ2-3, the V gene TRBV3-1 (or the pseudogene TRBV3-2); D is possibly TRBD2 (7 bases). The CDR3 length is 14 residues. V was cut by 5 bases and J by 5 bases, with 14 bases left in between. The germline V gene encodes CDR1 LGHDT and CDR2 YNNKEL (reference sequence). The CDR3 region has the DNA TGTGCCAGCAGCTCCCGGGGGGCCGGAGATACGCAGTATTTT. It encodes CASSSRGAGDTQYF.

The chain links TRBV9 to TRBJ2-3, with TRBD1 matching over 9 bases. V was clipped by 0 bases and J by 2 bases; unmatched bases: 4. Germline loops: CDR1 SGDLS, CDR2 YYNGEE. There are 16 residues in the CDR3. CDR3 sequence (DNA): TGTGCCAGCAGCGTAGACAGGGGGCGGATCACAGATACGCAGTATTTT. It specifies CASSVDRGRITDTQYF.

This clone has a handful of counts. The V and J genes are TRBV5-1 and TRBJ1-6; D is unclear. CDR3 length: 15 amino acids. V lost 4 bases, J lost 0 bases, and 8 bases lay in between. In germline, CDR1 is SGHRS, CDR2 YFSETQ. The CDR3 protein is CASSHEGSYNSPLHF. The CDR3 coding sequence is TGCGCCAGCAGCCACGAGGGCTCCTATAATTCACCCCTCCACTTT.

The V gene is TRBV5-3, the J gene TRBJ2-7; possible D gene TRBD2, 5 bases. TRBV5-3 is flagged as an ORF with uncertain function. Trimming left V 4 bases short and J 2 bases short, with 16 bases between. The CDR3 is 15 residues long. The CDR3 spells CARSADWVTTYEQYF. CDR3 DNA: TGTGCCAGAAGCGCGGACTGGGTCACCACCTACGAGCAGTACTTC.

V gene TRBV6-5 combines with J gene TRBJ1-4; D is uncertain. Per the germline V gene, CDR1 is MNHEY and CDR2 is SVGAGI. V lost 8 bases to trimming and J lost 4 bases, with 17 bases between them. The CDR3 has 15 amino acids. The CDR3 sequence: CASGTGLGFNEKLFF. CDR3 DNA sequence: TGTGCCAGCGGTACGGGCCTCGGGTTTAATGAAAAACTGTTTTTT.

The rearrangement joins TRBV2 to TRBJ1-2; D is perhaps TRBD1 (6 bases). There are 14 residues in the CDR3. V was shortened by 2 bases and J by 7 bases, with 14 bases between the two germline ends. Germline V gene sequence: CDR1 SNHLY, CDR2 FYNNEI. CDR3 loop: CASSERGGSLGYTF. CDR3 DNA sequence: TGTGCCAGCAGTGAAAGGGGGGGGAGTCTTGGCTACACCTTC.

The gene calls are TRBV27 and TRBJ1-6; D perhaps matches TRBD1 (5 bases). The germline V gene encodes CDR1 MNHEY and CDR2 SMNVEV (reference sequence). The CDR3 is made up of 18 amino acids. V was cut by 0 bases and J by 7 bases, with 19 bases left in between. The CDR3 DNA sequence: TGTGCCAGCAGTTTATCGCCACCCCCCAGGGTTAGGAATTCACCCCTCCACTTT. Encoded protein: CASSLSPPPRVRNSPLHF.

The J gene is TRBJ2-1, the V gene TRBV4-2; 8 bases map to TRBD1. Losses at the gene ends were 4 bases for V and 1 base for J; bases not matched to a gene: 6. The CDR3 extends over 16 amino acids. Germline values: CDR1 LGHNA, CDR2 YNFKEQ. Here the CDR3 DNA reads TGTGCCAGCAGCCCTCTTGGACAGGGTTCCTACAATGAGCAGTTCTTC. As protein: CASSPLGQGSYNEQFF.

The chain carries TRBV19 and TRBJ1-5; no clear D gene. Deletions cut 3 bases from V and 3 bases from J, with 12 bases between. The CDR3 sequence is 15 residues long. Germline V gene data show CDR1 as LNHDA and CDR2 as SQIVND (reference sequence). CDR3 bases: TGTGCCAGTAGTATGGGTTTCAGCACCAATCAGCCCCAGCATTTT. Protein product: CASSMGFSTNQPQHF. Full variable domain (remainder filled in from reference TRBV19 and TRBJ1-5): DGGITQSPKYLFRKEGQNVTLSCEQNLNHDAMYWYRQDPGQGLRLIYYSQIVNDFQKGDIAEGYSVSREKKESFPLTVTSAQKNPTAFYLCASSMGFSTNQPQHFGDGTRLSIL.

The chain joins TRBV2 to TRBJ1-6; D uncertain. V dropped 3 bases and J dropped 10 bases, with 10 bases sitting between them. The CDR3 totals 13 residues. In germline, CDR1 is SNHLY, CDR2 FYNNEI. CDR3 in amino acids: CASSEGGKSPLHF. CDR3 coding DNA: TGTGCCAGCAGTGAGGGTGGAAAGTCACCCCTCCACTTT.

The chain recombines TRBV27 with TRBJ1-2, with D perhaps matching TRBD1 (5 bases). Trimming removed 7 bases from V and 2 bases from J, with 17 bases in between. Per the germline V gene, CDR1 is MNHEY and CDR2 is SMNVEV (reference sequence). The CDR3 covers 15 residues. In DNA, the CDR3 is TGTGCCAGCACCGTTCGGGGGACGGGGAACTATGGCTACACCTTC. It is translated as CASTVRGTGNYGYTF.

V gene TRBV19 combines with J gene TRBJ1-3; D remains ambiguous. The V gene lost 0 bases and the J gene lost 1 base, with 7 bases spanning the gap. In germline, CDR1 is LNHDA, CDR2 SQIVND (reference sequence). CDR3 size: 15 residues. CDR3 sequence: CASSIDLRSGNTIYF. CDR3 DNA: TGTGCCAGTAGTATAGATCTCCGATCTGGAAACACCATATATTTT.

J is TRBJ2-2 and V is TRBV5-6; TRBD1 agrees at 10 bases. Germline CDR1 reads SGHDT; CDR2 reads YYEEEE. The CDR3 sequence is 15 residues long. With V trimmed by 4 bases and J by 6 bases, 6 bases remained unmatched. CDR3: CASSRDRGASGELFF. DNA for the CDR3: TGTGCCAGCAGCCGGGACAGGGGAGCTTCCGGGGAGCTGTTTTTT.

V usage is TRBV7-2 and J usage is TRBJ2-3; 8 bases agree with TRBD2. CDR1 SGHTA and CDR2 FQGNSA come from the germline V gene. Trimming took 9 bases from V and 7 from J; bases not matched to a gene: 9. CDR3 size: 13 residues. CDR3 in DNA: TGTGCCAGTGGGGTCGGGGGGGTGAATACGCAGTATTTT. Translation: CASGVGGVNTQYF. The variable domain in full, with the rest retrieved from reference TRBV7-2 and TRBJ2-3, is GAGVSQSPSNKVTEKGKDVELRCDPISGHTALYWYRQSLGQGLEFLIYFQGNSAPDKSGLPSDRFSAERTGGSVSTLTIQRTQQEDSAVYLCASGVGGVNTQYFGPGTRLTVL.

V is TRBV6-5 and J is TRBJ1-4; possibly TRBD1 for D (6 bases). Germline V gene sequence: CDR1 MNHEY, CDR2 SVGAGI. CDR3 length: 15 amino acids. V lost 2 bases and J 6 bases, leaving 13 bases between the germline ends. The CDR3 loop is CASSYEGGQDEKLFF. In DNA, the CDR3 is TGTGCCAGCAGTTACGAGGGGGGGCAGGATGAAAAACTGTTTTTT.

In its sample, this clone was seen once. V and J are TRBV14 and TRBJ1-2; the D gene is possibly TRBD1 (5 bases). This CDR3 region has 20 residues. V gave up 3 bases and J gave up 2 bases, with 28 bases separating them. Germline V gene data show CDR1 as SGHDN and CDR2 as FVKESK. The CDR3 DNA reads as TGTGCCAGCAGCCAGCACGGGGGAGGGACCCCCGCTAATTCAAACTATGGCTACACCTTC. It yields the protein CASSQHGGGTPANSNYGYTF.

The CDR3 sequence is CASSLRRGADTQYF. The CDR3 region has the DNA TGTGCCAGCAGCTTACGGCGGGGGGCAGATACGCAGTATTTT. This chain joins TRBV7-2 and TRBJ2-3; 8 nucleotides match TRBD2. J was trimmed by 4 bases and V by 2 bases; bases with no gene match: 2. This CDR3 contains 14 residues. The germline V gene encodes CDR1 SGHTA and CDR2 FQGNSA.

This rearrangement joins TRBV30 to TRBJ1-2, with 9 bases aligning to TRBD1. CDR1 and CDR2 from the germline V gene are GTSNPN and SVGIG (reference sequence). J was trimmed by 2 bases and V by 7 bases; bases with no gene match: 5. This CDR3 has 13 residues. The CDR3 DNA is TGTGCCTTGCGGACAGGGGTAAACTATGGCTACACCTTC. Protein: CALRTGVNYGYTF.

The chain carries TRBV14 and TRBJ1-4, with D unclear. The CDR3 totals 16 residues. Trimming removed 0 bases from V and 1 base from J, with 9 bases in between. Germline V lookup: CDR1 SGHDN, CDR2 FVKESK. This CDR3 is CASSQDTRGTNEKLFF. The CDR3 DNA sequence: TGTGCCAGCAGCCAAGACACCCGGGGAACTAATGAAAAACTGTTTTTT.

This chain uses TRBV25-1 with TRBJ1-5; the D is unclear. CDR1 and CDR2 (germline): MGHDK, SYGVNS. The CDR3 is made up of 14 amino acids. Trimming took 6 bases from V and 0 from J, leaving 9 bases between them. The CDR3 coding sequence is TGTGCCAGCAGCAATCTCTTTAGCAATCAGCCCCAGCATTTT. Residues: CASSNLFSNQPQHF.

J is TRBJ1-3 and V is TRBV29-1; D is uncertain. The CDR3 totals 14 residues. Trimming stripped 4 bases from V and 0 bases from J, with 10 bases between. Germline-derived CDR1 and CDR2 are SQVTM and ANQGSEA. Here the CDR3 DNA reads TGCAGCGTTGTGGACGGAAACTCTGGAAACACCATATATTTT. It yields the protein CSVVDGNSGNTIYF.

V usage is TRBV30 and J usage is TRBJ1-4, with a weak D call TRBD1 (6 bases). With 0 bases removed from V and 0 bases from J, the gap between germline ends came to 14 bases. The CDR3 contains 17 residues. Germline assignment: CDR1 GTSNPN and CDR2 SVGIG (reference sequence). The CDR3 coding sequence is TGTGCCTGGAGTGTAAATCGGGGGGCCGCAACTAATGAAAAACTGTTTTTT. Protein: CAWSVNRGAATNEKLFF.

The chain combines TRBV28 with TRBJ2-7; weak D call: TRBD1 (5 bases). The germline V gene has CDR1 MDHEN and CDR2 SYDVKM. V was clipped by 2 bases and J by 0 bases, with 11 bases between them. The CDR3 is 15 amino acids. CDR3 protein: CASSLGPRDSYEQYF. CDR3 sequence (DNA): TGTGCCAGCAGTTTAGGCCCCAGGGACTCCTACGAGCAGTACTTC.

The gene calls are TRBV27 and TRBJ2-7, with 7 positions matching TRBD1. This CDR3 region has 14 residues. CDR1 and CDR2 from the germline V gene are MNHEY and SMNVEV (reference sequence). V lost 2 bases to trimming and J lost 0 bases; unmatched junction nucleotides: 1. The CDR3 here is CASSLGQVSYEQYF. Written as DNA, the CDR3 is TGTGCCAGCAGTTTAGGACAGGTCTCCTACGAGCAGTACTTC.

V and J are TRBV19 and TRBJ1-6, with D hard to call. The CDR3 is made up of 12 amino acids. Trimming removed 3 bases at V and 12 bases at J, with 9 bases between. Germline-derived CDR1 and CDR2 are LNHDA and SQIVND (reference sequence). CDR3: CASSILQGPLHF. For the CDR3, the DNA is TGTGCCAGTAGTATCTTACAAGGACCCCTCCACTTT.

The V and J genes are TRBV25-1 and TRBJ1-6; a possible D gene is TRBD1 (6 bases). This CDR3 is built from 14 residues. Deletions cut 2 bases from V and 7 bases from J, with 9 bases between. The germline V gene has CDR1 MGHDK and CDR2 SYGVNS. The CDR3, as DNA: TGTGCCAGCAGTGAAATACAGGGAAATTCACCCCTCCACTTT. This sequence encodes CASSEIQGNSPLHF.

For this clone: A single base separates this from a much larger clone, so it may be a read error. The CDR3: CASSLGQDYGYTF. The CDR3 DNA follows: TGTGCCAGCAGCTTAGGACAGGACTATGGCTACACCTTC. The chain recombines TRBV5-5 with TRBJ1-2; TRBD1 agrees at 7 bases. From germline, CDR1 is SGHKS and CDR2 YYEKEE (reference sequence). This CDR3 spans 13 amino acids. Unmatched junction bases numbered 1, after V lost 2 bases and J lost 3 bases.

This clone came up a few times. The chain couples TRBV20-1 to TRBJ1-4; D remains ambiguous. This CDR3 region has 11 residues. CDR1 DFQATT and CDR2 SNEGSKA come from the germline V gene (reference sequence). The CDR3 sequence is CSYVTNEKLFF. In nucleotides, the CDR3 is TGCAGCTACGTGACTAATGAAAAACTGTTTTTT.

The chain recombines TRBV30 with TRBJ1-6; no firm D call. The germline V and J ends were trimmed by 0 bases and 9 bases, with 3 bases remaining between them. CDR1 is GTSNPN and CDR2 is SVGIG in the germline V gene (reference sequence). CDR3 size: 11 residues. The CDR3 sequence: CAWSVGSPLHF. In nucleotides, the CDR3 is TGTGCCTGGAGTGTTGGTTCACCCCTCCACTTT. Looking up the rest from reference TRBV30 and TRBJ1-6 gives the full variable domain: SQTIHQWPATLVQPVGSPLSLECTVEGTSNPNLYWYRQAAGRGLQLLFYSVGIGQISSEVPQNLSASRPQDRQFILSSKKLLLSDSGFYLCAWSVGSPLHFGNGTRLTVT.